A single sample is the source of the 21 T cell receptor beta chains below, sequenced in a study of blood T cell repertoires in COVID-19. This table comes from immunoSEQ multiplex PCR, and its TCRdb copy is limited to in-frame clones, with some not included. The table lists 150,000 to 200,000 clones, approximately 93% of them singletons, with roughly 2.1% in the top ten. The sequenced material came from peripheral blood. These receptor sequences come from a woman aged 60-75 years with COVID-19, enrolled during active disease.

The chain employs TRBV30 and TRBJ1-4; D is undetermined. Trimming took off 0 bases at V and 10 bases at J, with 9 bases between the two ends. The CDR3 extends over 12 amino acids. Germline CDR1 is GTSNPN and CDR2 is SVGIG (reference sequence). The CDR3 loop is CAWSVREGKLFF. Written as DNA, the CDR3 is TGTGCCTGGAGTGTACGGGAAGGAAAACTGTTTTTT.

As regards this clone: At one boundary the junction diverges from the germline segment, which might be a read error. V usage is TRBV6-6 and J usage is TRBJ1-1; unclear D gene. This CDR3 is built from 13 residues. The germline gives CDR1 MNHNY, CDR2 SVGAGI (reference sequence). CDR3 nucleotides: TGTGCCAGCAGTTACACGGAGAACGCTGAAGCTTTCTTT. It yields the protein CASSYTENAEAFF.

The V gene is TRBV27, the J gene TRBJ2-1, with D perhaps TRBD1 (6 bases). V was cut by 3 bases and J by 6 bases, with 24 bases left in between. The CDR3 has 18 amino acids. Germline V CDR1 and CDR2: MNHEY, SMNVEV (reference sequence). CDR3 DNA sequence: TGTGCCAGCAGTTTCCTCCTTACAGGGACATTAGGGGGCAATGAGCAGTTCTTC. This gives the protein CASSFLLTGTLGGNEQFF.

The chain's CDR3 is CASSSPANYGYTF. DNA of the CDR3: TGTGCCAGCAGTTCTCCAGCGAACTATGGCTACACCTTC. V and J are TRBV12-3 or TRBV12-4 and TRBJ1-2; D gene uncertain. The V and J ends lost 4 bases and 2 bases respectively, with 8 bases between them. CDR3 size: 13 residues.

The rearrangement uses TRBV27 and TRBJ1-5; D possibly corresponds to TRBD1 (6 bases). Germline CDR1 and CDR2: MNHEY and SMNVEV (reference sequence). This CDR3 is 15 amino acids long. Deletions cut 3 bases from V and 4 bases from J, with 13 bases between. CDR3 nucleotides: TGTGCCAGCAGTTTCAACACAGGGAGAAATCAGCCCCAGCATTTT. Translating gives CASSFNTGRNQPQHF.

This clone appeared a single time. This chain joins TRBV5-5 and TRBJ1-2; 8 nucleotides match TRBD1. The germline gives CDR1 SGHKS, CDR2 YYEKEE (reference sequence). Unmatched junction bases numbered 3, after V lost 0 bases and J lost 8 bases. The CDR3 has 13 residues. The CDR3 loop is CASSLAPGGGYTF. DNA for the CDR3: TGTGCCAGCAGCTTGGCCCCAGGGGGCGGCTACACCTTC.

CDR3 region: CASRTVTLNTEAFF. CDR3 nucleotide sequence: TGTGCCAGTAGGACAGTGACTTTGAACACTGAAGCTTTCTTT. The chain is built from TRBV19 and TRBJ1-1, with a possible D match to TRBD1 (5 bases). Trimming cost V 6 bases and J 0 bases, with 11 bases left between them. The CDR3 sequence is 14 residues long. Germline V gene data show CDR1 as LNHDA and CDR2 as SQIVND (reference sequence). The whole variable domain, filled in from reference TRBV19 and TRBJ1-1, reads DGGITQSPKYLFRKEGQNVTLSCEQNLNHDAMYWYRQDPGQGLRLIYYSQIVNDFQKGDIAEGYSVSREKKESFPLTVTSAQKNPTAFYLCASRTVTLNTEAFFGQGTRLTVV.

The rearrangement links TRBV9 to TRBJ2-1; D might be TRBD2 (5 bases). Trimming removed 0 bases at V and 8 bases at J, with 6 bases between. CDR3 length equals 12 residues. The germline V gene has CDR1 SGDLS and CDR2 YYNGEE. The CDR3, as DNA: TGTGCCAGCAGCGTAGTCGGGGATGAGCAGTTCTTC. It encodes CASSVVGDEQFF.

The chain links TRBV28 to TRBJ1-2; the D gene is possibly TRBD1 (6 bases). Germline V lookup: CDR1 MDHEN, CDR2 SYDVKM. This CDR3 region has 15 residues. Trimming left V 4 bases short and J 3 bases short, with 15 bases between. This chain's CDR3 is CASSSPRGGDYGYTF. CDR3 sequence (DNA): TGTGCCAGCAGTTCGCCGAGGGGGGGAGACTATGGCTACACCTTC.

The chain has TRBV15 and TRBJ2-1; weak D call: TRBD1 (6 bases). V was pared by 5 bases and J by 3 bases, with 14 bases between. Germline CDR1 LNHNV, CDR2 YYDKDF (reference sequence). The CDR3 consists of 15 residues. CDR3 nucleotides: TGTGCCACCAGCCTTACAGGGATCGACTACAATGAGCAGTTCTTC. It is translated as CATSLTGIDYNEQFF.

The CDR3, as DNA: TGTGCCAGCAGCCAGGGACAGGGAAAGCAGTACTTC. The encoded protein is CASSQGQGKQYF. The chain has TRBV5-8 and TRBJ2-7; 9 bases are a match to TRBD1. The CDR3 is made up of 12 amino acids. The germline V gene has CDR1 SGHTS and CDR2 YDEGEE. V was clipped by 4 bases and J by 8 bases; unmatched bases: 4.

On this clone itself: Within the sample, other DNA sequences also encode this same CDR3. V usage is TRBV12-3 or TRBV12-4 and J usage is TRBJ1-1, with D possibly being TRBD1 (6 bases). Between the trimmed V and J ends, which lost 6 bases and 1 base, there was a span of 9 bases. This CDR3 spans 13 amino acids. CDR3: CASSLTGNTEAFF. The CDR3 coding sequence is TGTGCCAGCAGCCTGACAGGGAACACTGAAGCTTTCTTT.

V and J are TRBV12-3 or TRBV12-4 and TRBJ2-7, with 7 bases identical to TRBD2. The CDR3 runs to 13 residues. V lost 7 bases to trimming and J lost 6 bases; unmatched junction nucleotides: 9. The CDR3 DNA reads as TGTGCCAGCAACCGGGACTCGGGGGGCGAGCAGTACTTC. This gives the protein CASNRDSGGEQYF.

CDR3 sequence: CASSDTRQGYGYTF. The CDR3 DNA reads as TGTGCCAGCAGTGATACCAGACAGGGCTATGGCTACACCTTC. The genes are TRBV25-1 and TRBJ1-2, with TRBD1 identical over 7 bases. This CDR3 contains 14 residues. The V gene end was trimmed by 3 bases and the J gene end by 4 bases; junction bases not matched to a gene: 5. CDR1 and CDR2 (germline): MGHDK, SYGVNS.

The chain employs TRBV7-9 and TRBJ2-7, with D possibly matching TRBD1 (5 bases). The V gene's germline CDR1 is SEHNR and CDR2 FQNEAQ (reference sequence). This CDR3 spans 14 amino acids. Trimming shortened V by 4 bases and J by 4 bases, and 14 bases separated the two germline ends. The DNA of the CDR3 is TGTGCCAGCAGCTCACGGACATTAAAGTACGAGCAGTACTTC. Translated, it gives CASSSRTLKYEQYF.

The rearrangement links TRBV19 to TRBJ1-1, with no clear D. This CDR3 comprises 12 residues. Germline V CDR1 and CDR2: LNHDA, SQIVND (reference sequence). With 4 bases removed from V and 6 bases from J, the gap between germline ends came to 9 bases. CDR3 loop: CASSSRSAEAFF. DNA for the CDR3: TGTGCCAGTAGTAGTAGGAGCGCTGAAGCTTTCTTT.

The DNA for the CDR3 is TGTGCCAGCAGCCAAGATTCTTCCAGGACTGACACTGAAGCTTTCTTT. This sequence encodes CASSQDSSRTDTEAFF. The V gene is TRBV4-2, the J gene TRBJ1-1; no clear D gene. CDR1 LGHNA and CDR2 YNFKEQ come from the germline V gene. V gave up 0 bases and J gave up 3 bases, with 14 bases separating them. This CDR3 contains 16 residues.

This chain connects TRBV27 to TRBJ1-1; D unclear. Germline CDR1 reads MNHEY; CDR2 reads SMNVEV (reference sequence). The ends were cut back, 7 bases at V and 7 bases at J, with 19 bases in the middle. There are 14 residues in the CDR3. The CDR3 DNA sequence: TGTGCCAGCATACGGGCCCGCGGAGGCCTTGAAGCTTTCTTT. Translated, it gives CASIRARGGLEAFF.

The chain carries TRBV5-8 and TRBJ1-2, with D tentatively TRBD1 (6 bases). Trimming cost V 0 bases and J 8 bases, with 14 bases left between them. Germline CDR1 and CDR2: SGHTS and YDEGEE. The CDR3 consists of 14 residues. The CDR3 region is CASSLGQAPTGYTF. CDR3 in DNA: TGTGCCAGCAGCTTGGGACAGGCCCCAACGGGCTACACCTTC.

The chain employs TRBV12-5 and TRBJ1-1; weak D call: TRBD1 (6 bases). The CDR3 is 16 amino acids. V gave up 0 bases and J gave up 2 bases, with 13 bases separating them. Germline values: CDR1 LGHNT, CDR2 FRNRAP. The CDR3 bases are TGTGCTAGTGGTTTGGTTGTGACAGGTAGAAACACTGAAGCTTTCTTT. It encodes CASGLVVTGRNTEAFF.

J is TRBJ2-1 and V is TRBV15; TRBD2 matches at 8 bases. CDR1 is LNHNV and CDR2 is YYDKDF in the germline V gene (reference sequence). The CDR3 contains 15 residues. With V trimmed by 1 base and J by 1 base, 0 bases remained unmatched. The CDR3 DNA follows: TGTGCCACCAGCAGAGGCGGGGGGTCCTACAATGAGCAGTTCTTC. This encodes CATSRGGGSYNEQFF. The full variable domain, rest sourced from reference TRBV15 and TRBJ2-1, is DAMVIQNPRYQVTQFGKPVTLSCSQTLNHNVMYWYQQKSSQAPKLLFHYYDKDFNNEADTPDNFQSRRPNTSFCFLDIRSPGLGDTAMYLCATSRGGGSYNEQFFGPGTRLTVL.